This T cell receptor (beta chain) came from a study of relationships among human T cell subsets. The CDR3 covers 15 residues. With 4 bases removed from V and 3 bases from J, the gap between germline ends came to 14 bases. CDR1 is SGHRS and CDR2 is YFSETQ in the germline V gene. Semiquantitative ARM-PCR amplified T cell receptor alpha and beta CDR3 regions from mRNA. Exponential amplification used communal superprimers after tagged nested gene-specific primers in ARM-PCR. One entry per CDR3 protein, called by TCRdb with MiXCR from the multiplex PCR reads. The sample contains 5,000 or so distinct CDR3 sequences, roughly 80% of which appear only once.

The sample comprised total T cells sorted from blood. The rearrangement uses TRBV5-1 and TRBJ2-1; D is unresolved. The receptor comes from a man aged 35 to 55 in good health. The chain's CDR3 is CASSHTVKSYNEQFF. As DNA, the CDR3 is TGCGCCAGCAGCCACACGGTCAAAAGCTACAATGAGCAGTTCTTC.